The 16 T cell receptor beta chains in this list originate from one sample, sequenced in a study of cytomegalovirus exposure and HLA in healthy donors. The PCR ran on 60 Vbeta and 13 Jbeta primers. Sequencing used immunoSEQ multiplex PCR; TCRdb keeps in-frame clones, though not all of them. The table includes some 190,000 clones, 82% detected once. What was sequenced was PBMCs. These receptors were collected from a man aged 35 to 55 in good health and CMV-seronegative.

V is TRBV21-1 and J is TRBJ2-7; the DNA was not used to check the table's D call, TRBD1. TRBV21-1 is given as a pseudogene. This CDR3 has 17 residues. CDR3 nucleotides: TGTGCCAGCAGCATTATCCTCCGGGACACGAAAGTCTACGAGCAGTACTTC. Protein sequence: CASSIILRDTKVYEQYF.

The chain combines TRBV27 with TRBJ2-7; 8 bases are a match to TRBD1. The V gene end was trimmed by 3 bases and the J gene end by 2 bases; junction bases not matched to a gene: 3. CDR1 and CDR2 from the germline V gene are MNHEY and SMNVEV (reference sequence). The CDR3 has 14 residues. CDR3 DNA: TGTGCCAGCAGTTTGTACAGGGGGACCTACGAGCAGTACTTC. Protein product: CASSLYRGTYEQYF.

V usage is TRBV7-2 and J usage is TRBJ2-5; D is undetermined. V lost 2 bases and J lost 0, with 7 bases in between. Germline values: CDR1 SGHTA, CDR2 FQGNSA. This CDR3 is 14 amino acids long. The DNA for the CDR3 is TGTGCCAGCAGCTTACGAGTGTACCAAGAGACCCAGTACTTC. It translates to CASSLRVYQETQYF.

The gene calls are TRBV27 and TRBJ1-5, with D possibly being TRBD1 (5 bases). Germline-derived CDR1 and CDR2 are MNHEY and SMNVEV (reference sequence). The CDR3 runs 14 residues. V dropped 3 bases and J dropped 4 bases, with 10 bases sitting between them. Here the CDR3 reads CASSFSGGNQPQHF. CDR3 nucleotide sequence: TGTGCCAGCAGTTTCTCGGGGGGAAATCAGCCCCAGCATTTT.

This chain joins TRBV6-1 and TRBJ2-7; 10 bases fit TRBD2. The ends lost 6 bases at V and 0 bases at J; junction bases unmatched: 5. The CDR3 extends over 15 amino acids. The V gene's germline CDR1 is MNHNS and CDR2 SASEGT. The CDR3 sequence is CASRVLAGSSYEQYF. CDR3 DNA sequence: TGTGCCAGCAGGGTACTAGCGGGGAGCTCCTACGAGCAGTACTTC.

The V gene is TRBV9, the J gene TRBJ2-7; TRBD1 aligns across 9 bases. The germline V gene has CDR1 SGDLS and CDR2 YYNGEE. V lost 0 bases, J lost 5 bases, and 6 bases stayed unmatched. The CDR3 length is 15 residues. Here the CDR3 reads CASSVEGTGFNEQYF. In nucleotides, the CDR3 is TGTGCCAGCAGCGTAGAAGGGACAGGGTTTAACGAGCAGTACTTC.

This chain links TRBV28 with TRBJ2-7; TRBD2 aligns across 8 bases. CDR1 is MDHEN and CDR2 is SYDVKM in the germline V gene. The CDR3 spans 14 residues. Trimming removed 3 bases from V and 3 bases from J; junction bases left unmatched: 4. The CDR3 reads CASSFNLAGYEQYF. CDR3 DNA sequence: TGTGCCAGCAGTTTTAATCTAGCGGGCTACGAGCAGTACTTC. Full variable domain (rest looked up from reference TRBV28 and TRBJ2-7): DVKVTQSSRYLVKRTGEKVFLECVQDMDHENMFWYRQDPGLGLRLIYFSYDVKMKEKGDIPEGYSVSREKKERFSLILESASTNQTSMYLCASSFNLAGYEQYFGPGTRLTVT.

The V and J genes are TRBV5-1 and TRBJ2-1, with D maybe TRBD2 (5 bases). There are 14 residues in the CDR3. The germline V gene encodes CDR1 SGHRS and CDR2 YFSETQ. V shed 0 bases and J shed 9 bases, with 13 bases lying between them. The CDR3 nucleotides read TGCGCCAGCAGCTTGGATCCGGGAATTGGTGAGCAGTTCTTC. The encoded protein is CASSLDPGIGEQFF.

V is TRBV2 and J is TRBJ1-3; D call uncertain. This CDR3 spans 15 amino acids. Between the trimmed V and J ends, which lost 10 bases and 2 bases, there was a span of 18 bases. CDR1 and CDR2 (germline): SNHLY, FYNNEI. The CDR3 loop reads CAIQSGGQTGNTIYF. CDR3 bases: TGTGCCATCCAGTCGGGAGGGCAGACTGGAAACACCATATATTTT.

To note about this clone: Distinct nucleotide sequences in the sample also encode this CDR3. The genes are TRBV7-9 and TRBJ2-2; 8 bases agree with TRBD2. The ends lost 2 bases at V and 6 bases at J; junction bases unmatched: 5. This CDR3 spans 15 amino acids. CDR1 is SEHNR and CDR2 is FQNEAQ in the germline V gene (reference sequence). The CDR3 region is CASSLQGGRPGELFF. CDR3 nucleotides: TGTGCCAGCAGCTTACAGGGCGGGAGGCCCGGGGAGCTGTTTTTT.

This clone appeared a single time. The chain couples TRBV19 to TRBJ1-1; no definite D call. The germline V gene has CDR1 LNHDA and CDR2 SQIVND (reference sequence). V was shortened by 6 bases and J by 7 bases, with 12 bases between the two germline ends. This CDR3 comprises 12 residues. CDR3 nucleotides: TGTGCCAGTAGGAATGGGCAGCTTGAAGCTTTCTTT. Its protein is CASRNGQLEAFF.

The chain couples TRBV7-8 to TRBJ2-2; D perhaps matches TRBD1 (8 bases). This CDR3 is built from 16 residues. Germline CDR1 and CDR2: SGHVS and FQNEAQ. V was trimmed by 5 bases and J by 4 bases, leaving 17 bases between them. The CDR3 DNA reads TGTGCCAGCAGCCTAAGGACAGGGAGGGTCACCGGGGAGCTGTTTTTT. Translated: CASSLRTGRVTGELFF.

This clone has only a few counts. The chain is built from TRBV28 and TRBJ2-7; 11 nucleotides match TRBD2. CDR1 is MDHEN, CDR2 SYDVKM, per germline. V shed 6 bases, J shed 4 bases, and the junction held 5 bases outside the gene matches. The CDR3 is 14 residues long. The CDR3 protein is CASSLLAGGYEQYF. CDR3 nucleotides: TGTGCCAGCAGCCTATTAGCGGGAGGGTACGAGCAGTACTTC.

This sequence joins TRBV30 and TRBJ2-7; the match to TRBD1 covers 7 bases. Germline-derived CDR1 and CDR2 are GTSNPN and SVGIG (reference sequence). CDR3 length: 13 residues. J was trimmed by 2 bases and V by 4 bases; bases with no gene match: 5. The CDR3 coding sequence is TGTGCCTGGACTAAAGGACAGGCCTACGAGCAGTACTTC. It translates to CAWTKGQAYEQYF.

The CDR3 nucleotides are TGTGCCAGCAGTCCCCACCGGACTAGCGGTGAGACCCAGTACTTC. The encoded protein is CASSPHRTSGETQYF. The chain is built from TRBV28 and TRBJ2-5; 10 positions match TRBD2. The CDR3 is 15 residues long. Germline V gives CDR1 MDHEN, CDR2 SYDVKM. Losses at the gene ends were 5 bases for V and 5 bases for J; bases not matched to a gene: 8.

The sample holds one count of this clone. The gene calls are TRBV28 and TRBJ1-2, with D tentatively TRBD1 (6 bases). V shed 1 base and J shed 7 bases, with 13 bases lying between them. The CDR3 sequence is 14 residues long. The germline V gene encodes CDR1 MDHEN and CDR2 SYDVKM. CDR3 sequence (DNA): TGTGCCAGCAGTTTATCGGCAGGGGCCGGTGGCTACACCTTC. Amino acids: CASSLSAGAGGYTF.